Detailed here is one T cell receptor beta chain. The target antigen is unknown. The data originate from a study of OX40 agonist ivuxolimab in advanced cancers. Across the study: The patients received agonistic anti-OX40 (CD134) antibody ivuxolimab.

Sequenced by immunoSEQ multiplex PCR; TCRdb stores in-frame clones only, minus some. The data show some 140,000 clones, approximately 94% seen once. CDR1 is SGHTA, CDR2 FQGTGA, per germline. The V gene lost 7 bases and the J gene lost 7 bases, with 16 bases spanning the gap. The CDR3 runs 13 residues. The study's findings and limits: The study observed clonal expansion of CD4+ and CD8+ blood T cells by week 6 at 0.1 to 3.0 mg/kg. Low normalized T-cell clonal expansion was also seen in some nonresponders. More expanded clones were found, on average, in CD8+ than in CD4+ T cells.

Sample: CD4+ or CD8+ T cells sorted from blood, taken in a trial of the OX40 agonist ivuxolimab. The clonotype was recovered from an adult with an advanced solid tumor such as melanoma, head and neck, liver or kidney cancer. The chain employs TRBV7-3 and TRBJ2-5; weak D call: TRBD2 (6 bases). The CDR3 nucleotides read TGTGCCAGCACCCGGGAGCCCGGGGGGACCCAGTACTTC. Protein sequence: CASTREPGGTQYF.